In this sample, the clone carrying this T cell receptor (beta chain) turned up a few times. The data are from a study of molecular identifiers for immune sequencing clone quantification. TCRdb analysed the PCR reads with MiXCR anew, one entry per CDR3 protein. The repertoire holds around 480,000 distinct CDR3 sequences, with around 25% as singletons. V was clipped by 4 bases and J by 0 bases; unmatched bases: 7. The CDR3 contains 16 residues. Germline CDR1 reads SGDLS; CDR2 reads YYNGEE. Sequenced sample: naive CD8+ T cells from blood, with Jurkat cell RNA spiked in. The sample's subset: FACS-sorted CD8+CD4-CCR7+CD45RA+ naive T cells. The J gene is TRBJ2-1, the V gene TRBV9; TRBD2 aligns across 7 bases. The sequence was collected from a human donor in good health. Some libraries in this study had Jurkat cell RNA spiked in. The CDR3 is CASSTRLADSYNEQFF. CDR3 DNA: TGTGCCAGCAGCACCCGCCTAGCGGACTCCTACAATGAGCAGTTCTTC. The full variable domain, completed using reference TRBV9 and TRBJ2-1, is DSGVTQTPKHLITATGQRVTLRCSPRSGDLSVYWYQQSLDQGLQFLIQYYNGEERAKGNILERFSAQQFPDLHSELNLSSLELGDSALYFCASSTRLADSYNEQFFGPGTRLTVL.